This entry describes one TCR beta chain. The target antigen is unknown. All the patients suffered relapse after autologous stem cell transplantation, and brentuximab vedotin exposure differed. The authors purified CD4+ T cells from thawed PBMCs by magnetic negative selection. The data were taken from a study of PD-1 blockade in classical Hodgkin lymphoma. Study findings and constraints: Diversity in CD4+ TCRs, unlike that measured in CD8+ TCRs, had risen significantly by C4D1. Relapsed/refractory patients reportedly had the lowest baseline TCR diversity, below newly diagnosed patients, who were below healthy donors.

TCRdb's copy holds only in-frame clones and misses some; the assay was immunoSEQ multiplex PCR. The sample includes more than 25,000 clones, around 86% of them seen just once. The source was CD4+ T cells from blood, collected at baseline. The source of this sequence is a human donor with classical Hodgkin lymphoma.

CDR3 DNA sequence: TGTGCCAGCAGTGAGACAGGGGCCTATGGCTACACCTTC. Its translation is CASSETGAYGYTF. The gene calls are TRBV6-1 and TRBJ1-2; TRBD1 agrees at 8 bases. The length of the CDR3 is 13 residues. V shed 3 bases and J 4 bases; nucleotides not matched to a gene: 1. Germline V gene data show CDR1 as MNHNS and CDR2 as SASEGT.